Presented here are 27 T cell receptor beta chains from one specimen sequenced in a study of blood T cell repertoires in COVID-19. Sequenced by immunoSEQ multiplex PCR; TCRdb stores in-frame clones only, minus some. The sample records about 65,000 clones, roughly four fifths being singletons. What was sequenced was peripheral blood. These receptors were taken from a man older than 75 with acute or convalescent COVID-19.

The CDR3 here is CASSYGGGSNQPQHF. CDR3 DNA: TGTGCCAGCAGTTACGGGGGCGGTAGCAATCAGCCCCAGCATTTT. The chain links TRBV6-2 or TRBV6-3 to TRBJ1-5; the D gene is possibly TRBD1 (6 bases). The CDR3 totals 15 residues. The germline V and J ends were trimmed by 2 bases and 0 bases, with 8 bases remaining between them. Germline CDR1 is MNHEY and CDR2 is SVGEGT.

J is TRBJ1-1 and V is TRBV27; D gene unclear. Germline loops: CDR1 MNHEY, CDR2 SMNVEV (reference sequence). The V and J ends lost 5 bases and 0 bases respectively, with 13 bases between them. The length of the CDR3 is 15 residues. The CDR3 is CASSLASGLNTEAFF. In nucleotides, the CDR3 is TGTGCCAGCAGTCTAGCCTCCGGGTTGAACACTGAAGCTTTCTTT.

This clone has only one observation. The CDR3 bases are TGTGCCAGCAGGCGGACAGGGTACCACGAGCAGTACTTC. Amino acid sequence: CASRRTGYHEQYF. V usage is TRBV12-3 or TRBV12-4 and J usage is TRBJ2-7; 8 nucleotides match TRBD1. Losses at the gene ends were 6 bases for V and 5 bases for J; bases not matched to a gene: 6. This CDR3 has 13 amino acids.

The CDR3 loop reads CASDTLSNQPQHF. CDR3 DNA sequence: TGTGCCAGCGACACCCTTAGCAATCAGCCCCAGCATTTT. The chain recombines TRBV6-5 with TRBJ1-5; D not certain. The CDR3 totals 13 residues. V lost 8 bases and J lost 0, with 8 bases in between. Per the germline V gene, CDR1 is MNHEY and CDR2 is SVGAGI.

This chain connects TRBV10-1 to TRBJ2-2; 7 bases fit TRBD1. CDR1 is WNHNN, CDR2 SYGVQD, per germline (reference sequence). CDR3 length: 16 amino acids. V was clipped by 3 bases and J by 0 bases; unmatched bases: 4. CDR3 region: CASSDRGQPNTGELFF. CDR3 DNA sequence: TGCGCCAGCAGTGATAGGGGACAGCCGAACACCGGGGAGCTGTTTTTT.

CDR3 sequence (DNA): TGTGCCAGCTCACAAGGACAGGGGCGAGAAAAACTGTTTTTT. As protein: CASSQGQGREKLFF. This chain links TRBV18 with TRBJ1-4, with TRBD1 matching 9 bases. Trimming at V came to 4 bases and at J to 8 bases, leaving 5 bases not matched to a gene. Germline CDR1 reads KGHSH; CDR2 reads LQKENI. The CDR3 totals 14 residues. Full variable domain (remainder filled in from reference TRBV18 and TRBJ1-4): NAGVMQNPRHLVRRRGQEARLRCSPMKGHSHVYWYRQLPEEGLKFMVYLQKENIIDESGMPKERFSAEFPKEGPSILRIQQVVRGDSAAYFCASSQGQGREKLFFGSGTQLSVL.

The rearrangement uses TRBV2 and TRBJ2-1; possibly TRBD2 for D (6 bases). Trimming cost V 3 bases and J 6 bases, with 18 bases left between them. CDR3 size: 16 residues. Germline V gives CDR1 SNHLY, CDR2 FYNNEI. CDR3: CASSDTGGDRFNEQFF. In nucleotides, the CDR3 is TGTGCCAGCAGTGATACGGGCGGGGATCGCTTCAATGAGCAGTTCTTC.

J is TRBJ2-3 and V is TRBV5-6, with D unresolved. CDR1 SGHDT and CDR2 YYEEEE come from the germline V gene. The CDR3 contains 17 residues. V was trimmed by 0 bases and J by 0 bases, leaving 14 bases between them. The CDR3: CASSLALVGPSTDTQYF. The CDR3 coding sequence is TGTGCCAGCAGCTTGGCCCTGGTTGGGCCGAGCACAGATACGCAGTATTTT.

The rearrangement uses TRBV7-2 and TRBJ1-1; D unresolved. Per the germline V gene, CDR1 is SGHTA and CDR2 is FQGNSA. The V end was cut by 0 bases, the J end by 4 bases, with 9 bases between. This CDR3 region has 14 residues. The CDR3 bases are TGTGCCAGCAGCTTAGCCGGTGGCGGCACTGAAGCTTTCTTT. This gives the protein CASSLAGGGTEAFF. The complete variable domain, with remaining parts taken from reference TRBV7-2 and TRBJ1-1, reads GAGVSQSPSNKVTEKGKDVELRCDPISGHTALYWYRQSLGQGLEFLIYFQGNSAPDKSGLPSDRFSAERTGGSVSTLTIQRTQQEDSAVYLCASSLAGGGTEAFFGQGTRLTVV.

V usage is TRBV29-1 and J usage is TRBJ1-3; 7 nucleotides match TRBD1. After removal of 6 bases from V and 7 bases from J, the junction contained 12 bases not matched to a gene. The CDR3 covers 14 residues. The germline V gene has CDR1 SQVTM and CDR2 ANQGSEA. CDR3 nucleotide sequence: TGCAGCGTGGGGACAGCTTCCAGTTGGAACACCATATATTTT. This encodes CSVGTASSWNTIYF.

CDR3 in amino acids: CASSRAGGPTGELFF. The CDR3 coding sequence is TGTGCCAGTAGTAGAGCGGGGGGCCCCACCGGGGAGCTGTTTTTT. V gene TRBV19 combines with J gene TRBJ2-2; 9 bases fit TRBD2. In germline, CDR1 is LNHDA, CDR2 SQIVND (reference sequence). The CDR3 is 15 residues long. With 4 bases clipped from V and 4 bases from J, the junction kept 4 bases outside the gene matches.

As for this clone: One end of the junction does not line up with germline, which may come from a read error. V is TRBV6-1 and J is TRBJ1-1; 10 bases align to TRBD1. The CDR3 is 18 amino acids. Germline assignment: CDR1 MNHNS and CDR2 SASEGT. The CDR3 protein is CASSEALYGTGVKTEAFF. Written as DNA, the CDR3 is TGTGCCAGCAGTGAAGCGCTGTATGGGACAGGGGTGAAAACTGAAGCTTTCTTT.

The chain joins TRBV3-1 (or the pseudogene TRBV3-2) to TRBJ2-4; TRBD2 might be the D (5 bases). In germline, CDR1 is LGHDT, CDR2 YNNKEL (reference sequence). The CDR3 has 15 amino acids. V lost 0 bases and J 8 bases, leaving 14 bases between the germline ends. Written as DNA, the CDR3 is TGTGCCAGCAGCCAAGAAGTCACTAGTCGGGACATTCAGTACTTC. It yields the protein CASSQEVTSRDIQYF.

CDR3 sequence (DNA): TGTGCCAGCAGCTTCATTGGTATCCGGGAAGCCGGGGAGCTGTTTTTT. Protein product: CASSFIGIREAGELFF. V is TRBV7-6 and J is TRBJ2-2; D may be TRBD2 (5 bases). V was clipped by 3 bases and J by 6 bases, with 17 bases between them. The CDR3 contains 16 residues. In germline, CDR1 is SGHVS, CDR2 FNYEAQ.

The chain links TRBV5-1 to TRBJ2-7; D is possibly TRBD1 (7 bases). Germline V CDR1 and CDR2: SGHRS, YFSETQ. V lost 0 bases and J lost 5, with 12 bases in between. The CDR3 sequence is 14 residues long. CDR3 coding DNA: TGCGCCAGCAGCTTGGGAGGCAGGGGGGACGAGCAGTACTTC. It is translated as CASSLGGRGDEQYF.

This chain uses TRBV18 with TRBJ2-3; D is unresolved. Per germline, CDR1 KGHSH and CDR2 LQKENI. The CDR3 sequence is 13 residues long. With 1 base removed from V and 3 bases from J, the gap between germline ends came to 5 bases. The CDR3 region has the DNA TGTGCCAGCTCACCACGAGAAACAGATACGCAGTATTTT. Amino acids: CASSPRETDTQYF.

This clone was observed a handful of times. The chain recombines TRBV28 with TRBJ2-7; no reliable D call. The CDR3 sequence is 12 residues long. Germline CDR1 reads MDHEN; CDR2 reads SYDVKM. Trimming stripped 2 bases from V and 2 bases from J, with 4 bases between. The CDR3 is CASSLRAYEQYF. The CDR3 DNA reads TGTGCCAGCAGTTTACGGGCCTACGAGCAGTACTTC.

The chain uses TRBV5-1 and TRBJ2-7, with 9 nucleotides matching TRBD1. The V and J ends lost 4 bases and 2 bases, in that order; junction bases with no gene match: 7. The CDR3 sequence is 15 residues long. The germline gives CDR1 SGHRS, CDR2 YFSETQ. The CDR3, as DNA: TGCGCCAGCAGCCCCAGGACAGGGGCCACCTACGAGCAGTACTTC. It translates to CASSPRTGATYEQYF. The full variable domain, completed using reference TRBV5-1 and TRBJ2-7, is KAGVTQTPRYLIKTRGQQVTLSCSPISGHRSVSWYQQTPGQGLQFLFEYFSETQRNKGNFPGRFSGRQFSNSRSEMNVSTLELGDSALYLCASSPRTGATYEQYFGPGTRLTVT.

The chain combines TRBV19 with TRBJ2-7, with 9 nucleotides matching TRBD1. Looked up from germline, CDR1 is LNHDA and CDR2 is SQIVND (reference sequence). There are 15 residues in the CDR3. J gave up 7 bases and V 5 bases, and 12 bases lay outside the gene matches. The CDR3 DNA reads TGTGCCAGTAGTGCGGGACAGGGCGGGGTTGGGGAGCAGTACTTC. Translating it yields CASSAGQGGVGEQYF. Looking up the rest from reference TRBV19 and TRBJ2-7 gives the full variable domain: DGGITQSPKYLFRKEGQNVTLSCEQNLNHDAMYWYRQDPGQGLRLIYYSQIVNDFQKGDIAEGYSVSREKKESFPLTVTSAQKNPTAFYLCASSAGQGGVGEQYFGPGTRLTVT.

CDR3 protein: CATRQGSGTEAFF. CDR3 bases: TGTGCCACCAGACAGGGTAGTGGGACTGAAGCTTTCTTT. V and J are TRBV24-1 and TRBJ1-1; weak D call: TRBD1 (6 bases). V lost 7 bases and J lost 5, with 13 bases in between. The germline CDR1 and CDR2 sequences are KGHDR and SFDVKD. This CDR3 has 13 amino acids.

This clone was seen a single time. This rearrangement joins TRBV3-1 (or the pseudogene TRBV3-2) to TRBJ1-1; no firm D call. Trimming left V 3 bases short and J 5 bases short, with 7 bases between. The CDR3 runs to 12 residues. Germline V gene lookup returns CDR1 LGHDT and CDR2 YNNKEL (reference sequence). CDR3 in amino acids: CASSHLGTEAFF. CDR3 DNA sequence: TGTGCCAGCAGCCACCTCGGGACTGAAGCTTTCTTT.

This clone was seen more than once but under ten times. The V and J genes are TRBV5-1 and TRBJ2-5; TRBD1 agrees at 8 bases. The CDR3 totals 13 residues. J lost 5 bases, V lost 4 bases, and 4 bases had no gene match. Germline V CDR1 and CDR2: SGHRS, YFSETQ. The DNA for the CDR3 is TGCGCCAGCAGCCCAGGGGGCGGTGAGACCCAGTACTTC. As protein: CASSPGGGETQYF.

The chain is built from TRBV6-1 and TRBJ2-5; D is possibly TRBD2 (6 bases). Germline lookup yields CDR1 MNHNS and CDR2 SASEGT. V lost 1 base and J lost 5, with 8 bases in between. This CDR3 is 13 amino acids long. The DNA for the CDR3 is TGTGCCAGCAGTGAAGGGGGGGTGGAGACCCAGTACTTC. Translating it yields CASSEGGVETQYF.

The V call is TRBV5-1, the J call TRBJ2-7; D possibly corresponds to TRBD2 (5 bases). V gave up 0 bases and J gave up 3 bases, with 13 bases separating them. The CDR3 length is 15 residues. Looked up from germline, CDR1 is SGHRS and CDR2 is YFSETQ. CDR3 sequence reads: CASSLDTGSYYEQYF. DNA for the CDR3: TGCGCCAGCAGCTTGGATACGGGGAGCTACTACGAGCAGTACTTC.

V is TRBV6-4 and J is TRBJ2-3; 9 bases are a match to TRBD2. Trimming cost V 2 bases and J 4 bases; bases outside gene matches: 4. From germline, CDR1 is MRHNA and CDR2 SNTAGT. CDR3 length: 15 amino acids. The CDR3 reads CASSDTLAGSDTQYF. The CDR3 nucleotides read TGTGCCAGCAGTGACACCCTAGCGGGGTCAGATACGCAGTATTTT.

The V and J genes are TRBV5-4 and TRBJ1-2; 7 nucleotides match TRBD1. With 3 bases clipped from V and 4 bases from J, the junction kept 9 bases outside the gene matches. The CDR3 has 15 amino acids. Germline V lookup: CDR1 SGHNT, CDR2 YYREEE (reference sequence). The CDR3 nucleotides read TGTGCCAGCAGCTGGACCGGGACAGCAGTCTATGGCTACACCTTC. It specifies CASSWTGTAVYGYTF.

V gene TRBV19 combines with J gene TRBJ2-1; 10 bases align to TRBD2. The CDR3 extends over 15 amino acids. V trimming: 5 bases; J trimming: 2 bases; junction bases outside the gene matches: 3. Germline loops: CDR1 LNHDA, CDR2 SQIVND (reference sequence). In nucleotides, the CDR3 is TGTGCCAGTAGTCGGACTAGCGGCCCCTACAATGAGCAGTTCTTC. The encoded protein is CASSRTSGPYNEQFF.